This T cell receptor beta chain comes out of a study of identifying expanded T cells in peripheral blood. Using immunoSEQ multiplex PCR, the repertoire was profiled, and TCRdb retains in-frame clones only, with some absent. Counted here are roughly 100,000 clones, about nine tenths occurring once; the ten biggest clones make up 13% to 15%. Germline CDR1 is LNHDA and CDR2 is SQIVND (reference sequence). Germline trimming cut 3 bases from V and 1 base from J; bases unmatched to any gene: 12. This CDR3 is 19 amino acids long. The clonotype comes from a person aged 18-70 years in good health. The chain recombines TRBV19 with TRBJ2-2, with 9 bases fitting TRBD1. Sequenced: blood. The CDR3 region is CASSIFRDRARGNTGELFF. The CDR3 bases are TGTGCCAGTAGTATCTTCCGGGACAGGGCCAGAGGGAACACCGGGGAGCTGTTTTTT.